Following are 13 T cell receptor beta chains from one sample sequenced in a study of shared clonotypes between healthy human individuals. Naive CD8 cells comprised CD45RO-negative, CCR7-positively selected cells, excluding terminally differentiated effector memory CD45RA+ cells. Generated by immunoSEQ multiplex PCR, the TCRdb table keeps only in-frame clones and is missing some. This table holds around 1.9 million clones, 85% to 95% found once. Sequencing used naive CD8+ T cells from PBMCs. These receptors were taken from a man aged 18 to 29 in good health. Some clones in this sample may be carry-over from other donors' samples.

This chain connects TRBV27 to TRBJ1-5; no definite D call. The CDR3 has 13 residues. V was shortened by 6 bases and J by 6 bases, with 12 bases between the two germline ends. CDR1 and CDR2 from the germline V gene are MNHEY and SMNVEV (reference sequence). The CDR3 sequence is CASSPIFTQPQHF. CDR3 bases: TGTGCCAGCAGCCCGATCTTTACTCAGCCCCAGCATTTT.

The rearrangement uses TRBV5-6 and TRBJ2-1; 14 bases are a match to TRBD2. V trimming: 2 bases; J trimming: 9 bases; junction bases outside the gene matches: 1. This CDR3 contains 14 residues. Looked up from germline, CDR1 is SGHDT and CDR2 is YYEEEE. The CDR3 bases are TGTGCCAGCAGCTTCGGACTAGCGGGAGGTGAGCAGTTCTTC. Residues: CASSFGLAGGEQFF.

The chain combines TRBV7-9 with TRBJ2-7; 12 nucleotides match TRBD2. Looked up from germline, CDR1 is SEHNR and CDR2 is FQNEAQ (reference sequence). The J segment lost 4 bases and the V segment lost 5 bases, leaving 6 bases of the junction unmatched. This CDR3 is 15 amino acids long. The CDR3 coding sequence is TGTGCCAGCAGCCTGACTAGCGGGAGAGGTTACGAGCAGTACTTC. Translating it yields CASSLTSGRGYEQYF.

This chain connects TRBV5-1 to TRBJ2-7; 9 nucleotides match TRBD1. The ends lost 3 bases at V and 1 base at J; junction bases unmatched: 11. The CDR3 spans 17 residues. Germline V lookup: CDR1 SGHRS, CDR2 YFSETQ. Here the CDR3 reads CASSSVGPGQGSYEQYF. The CDR3 region has the DNA TGCGCCAGCAGCTCAGTAGGACCGGGACAGGGTTCCTACGAGCAGTACTTC.

This chain links TRBV28 with TRBJ1-5, with a tentative D call TRBD1 (6 bases). V was clipped by 3 bases and J by 2 bases, with 11 bases between them. Germline CDR1 and CDR2: MDHEN and SYDVKM. The CDR3 length is 15 residues. The CDR3 coding sequence is TGTGCCAGCAGTTTTGCAGGGGTCGGCAATCAGCCCCAGCATTTT. Translating gives CASSFAGVGNQPQHF.

This chain connects TRBV30 to TRBJ2-7; D is possibly TRBD1 or TRBD2 (5 bases each). CDR1 is GTSNPN, CDR2 SVGIG, per germline (reference sequence). The CDR3 totals 12 residues. The germline V and J ends were trimmed by 3 bases and 6 bases, with 12 bases remaining between them. The CDR3 here is CAWRSGQREQYF. In DNA form, the CDR3 reads TGTGCCTGGAGGTCGGGGCAGCGCGAGCAGTACTTC.

The rearrangement joins TRBV4-1 to TRBJ2-1; D remains unclear. The CDR3 loop spans 13 amino acids. Trimming stripped 3 bases from V and 8 bases from J, with 11 bases between. Germline-derived CDR1 and CDR2 are MGHRA and YSYEKL. CDR3 loop: CASSHGDRDEQFF. CDR3 nucleotide sequence: TGCGCCAGCAGCCATGGGGATAGGGATGAGCAGTTCTTC.

The chain links TRBV7-7 to TRBJ2-1, with D perhaps TRBD2 (5 bases). Trimming took off 3 bases at V and 9 bases at J, with 12 bases between the two ends. CDR1 is SSHAT, CDR2 FNYEAQ, per germline (reference sequence). This CDR3 has 13 residues. CDR3 in amino acids: CASSLRTGSEQFF. The CDR3 DNA is TGTGCCAGCAGCTTGAGAACGGGAAGTGAGCAGTTCTTC.

Only a few counts were recorded for this clone. The chain couples TRBV7-2 to TRBJ1-1, with 10 bases lining up with TRBD1. Germline lookup yields CDR1 SGHTA and CDR2 FQGNSA. There are 14 residues in the CDR3. J gave up 3 bases and V 7 bases, and 5 bases lay outside the gene matches. CDR3 nucleotides: TGTGCCAGCACACGACAGGGGGCATACACTGAAGCTTTCTTT. This codes for CASTRQGAYTEAFF.

The V and J genes are TRBV10-3 and TRBJ2-7; perhaps TRBD2 as D (6 bases). Germline V gene lookup returns CDR1 ENHRY and CDR2 SYGVKD. V was cut by 3 bases and J by 3 bases, with 15 bases left in between. CDR3 size: 15 residues. CDR3 loop: CAISEGGVENYEQYF. CDR3 sequence (DNA): TGTGCCATCAGTGAAGGAGGGGTAGAGAACTACGAGCAGTACTTC.

The J gene is TRBJ2-7, the V gene TRBV6-5, with a possible D match to TRBD2 (6 bases). Germline V gene lookup returns CDR1 MNHEY and CDR2 SVGAGI. This CDR3 contains 15 residues. The ends were cut back, 6 bases at V and 1 base at J, with 16 bases in the middle. The CDR3 bases are TGTGCCAGCAGCTACCCCGGGACTCTATCCTACGAGCAGTACTTC. Translating gives CASSYPGTLSYEQYF.

The V gene is TRBV10-3, the J gene TRBJ1-3; maybe TRBD1 (5 bases). The CDR3 extends over 14 amino acids. Germline V gives CDR1 ENHRY, CDR2 SYGVKD. V was cut by 3 bases and J by 3 bases, with 9 bases left in between. The DNA for the CDR3 is TGTGCCATCAGTGACCGGGGGGATGGAAACACCATATATTTT. Amino acid sequence: CAISDRGDGNTIYF.

This chain joins TRBV7-9 and TRBJ2-5, with TRBD1 as a possible D gene (6 bases). CDR1 SEHNR and CDR2 FQNEAQ come from the germline V gene (reference sequence). The CDR3 is made up of 13 amino acids. The V end lost 5 bases, the J end lost 5 bases, and 12 bases lay between the germline ends. The CDR3 protein is CASSINRVETQYF. CDR3 DNA: TGTGCCAGCAGCATAAACAGGGTGGAGACCCAGTACTTC.